The subject of this entry is one T cell receptor beta chain. This specimen belongs to a study of blood T cell repertoires in COVID-19. Whole-study context: Samples representing acute and convalescent COVID-19 were sourced from the United States, Italy and Spain.

Original processing notes: Amplified reference gene primers provided the basis for estimating nucleated cell counts. TCRdb's copy holds only in-frame clones and misses some; the assay was immunoSEQ multiplex PCR. D and trimming come from the DNA, and the V and J calls and clone size come from that table. Seen here are 170,000 or so clones, 85% to 95% observed once, and the top ten hold approximately 0.5%. The ends were cut back, 4 bases at V and 6 bases at J, with 11 bases in the middle. The CDR3 has 13 residues. Germline loops: CDR1 SGDLS, CDR2 YYNGEE. The J gene is TRBJ1-5, the V gene TRBV9; a possible D gene is TRBD1 (5 bases). The sequence came from a man aged 45-60 years with acute or convalescent COVID-19. Input material: peripheral blood. This CDR3 reads CASSPGGGQPQHF. CDR3 nucleotides: TGTGCCAGCAGCCCGGGGGGGGGTCAGCCCCAGCATTTT. The variable domain in full, completed from reference TRBV9 and TRBJ1-5, reads DSGVTQTPKHLITATGQRVTLRCSPRSGDLSVYWYQQSLDQGLQFLIQYYNGEERAKGNILERFSAQQFPDLHSELNLSSLELGDSALYFCASSPGGGQPQHFGDGTRLSIL.